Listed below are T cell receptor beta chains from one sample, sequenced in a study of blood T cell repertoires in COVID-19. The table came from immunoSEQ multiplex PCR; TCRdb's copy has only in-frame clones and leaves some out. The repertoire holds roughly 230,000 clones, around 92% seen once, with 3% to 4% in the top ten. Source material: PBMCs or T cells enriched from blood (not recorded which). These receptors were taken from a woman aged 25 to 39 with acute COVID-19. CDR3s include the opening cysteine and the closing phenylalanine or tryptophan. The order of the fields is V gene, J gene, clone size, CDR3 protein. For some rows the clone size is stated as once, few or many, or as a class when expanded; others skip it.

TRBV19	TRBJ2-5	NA	CASSIAGGYQETQYF
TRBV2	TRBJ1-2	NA	CASSRQFGYTF
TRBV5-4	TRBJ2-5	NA	CASSLGGEGGETQYF
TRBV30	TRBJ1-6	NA	CAWSFEDRGNSPLHF
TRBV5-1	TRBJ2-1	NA	CASSLGLSYNEQFF
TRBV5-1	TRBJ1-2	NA	CASSLGPGTGGGGYTF
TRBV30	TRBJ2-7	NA	CAWSGLSYEQYF
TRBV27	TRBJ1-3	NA	CASSFRGHSGNTIYF
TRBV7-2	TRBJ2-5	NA	CASSQWASGGQETQYF
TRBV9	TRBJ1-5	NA	CASSLSGVGQPQHF
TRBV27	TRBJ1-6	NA	CASSPGTGSVNSPLHF
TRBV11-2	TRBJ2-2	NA	CASSFLARGREAGELFF
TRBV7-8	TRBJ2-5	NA	CASSFTSGVFETQYF
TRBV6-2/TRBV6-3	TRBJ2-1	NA	CASSLTGGLMREQFF
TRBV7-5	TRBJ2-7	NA	CVRSLFVGEDPYEQYF
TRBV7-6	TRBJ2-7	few	CASSLASGTGGSYEQYF
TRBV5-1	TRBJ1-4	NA	CASSRQGFNEKLFF
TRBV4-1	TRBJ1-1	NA	CASSQLGGEAFF
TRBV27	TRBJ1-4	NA	CASSKFGGRTNEKLFF
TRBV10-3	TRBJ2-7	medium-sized	CAISEGGGGASYEQYF
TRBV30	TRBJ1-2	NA	CAWSEGENYGYTF
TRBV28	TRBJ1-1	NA	CASSPPTGQNTEAFF
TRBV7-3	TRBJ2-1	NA	CASSLSGTRINEQFF
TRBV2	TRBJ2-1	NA	CASSAAYNEQFF
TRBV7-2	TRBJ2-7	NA	CASNNGWETGSYEQYF
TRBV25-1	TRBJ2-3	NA	CASSQRGQGSTDTQYF
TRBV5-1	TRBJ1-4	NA	CASSLGIVRDRREKLFF
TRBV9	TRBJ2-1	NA	CASSVEPPHEQFF
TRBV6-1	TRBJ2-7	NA	CASSEESHGEQYF
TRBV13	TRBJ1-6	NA	CASSFGQGNSPLHF
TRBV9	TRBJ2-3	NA	CASSAGLAGAGGRADTQYF
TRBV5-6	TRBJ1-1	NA	CASSVLGNTEAFF
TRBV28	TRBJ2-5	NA	CASSLSSGGKQETQYF
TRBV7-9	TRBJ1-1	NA	CASSNSRDSANTEAFF
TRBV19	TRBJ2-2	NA	CASKWTPYNTGELFF